This T cell receptor beta chain derives from a study of CD8 T cells in Susac syndrome. The CDR3 sequence is 15 residues long. V was pared by 5 bases and J by 1 base, with 12 bases between. CDR1 and CDR2 (germline): MNHEY, SMNVEV (reference sequence). It was with random hexamers that about 0.45 to 1 ug RNA was reverse transcribed. The authors amplified TCR beta CDR3 across 54 Vbeta and 13 Jbeta using immunoSEQ multiplex PCR. Via MiXCR, TCRdb re-called the immunoSEQ multiplex PCR reads, giving one row per CDR3 protein. The sample consists of under 200,000 distinct CDR3 sequences, 90% to 95% of them appearing once. As regards this clonotype: Its antigen remains unidentified.

Study results and limitations: The authors acknowledged that their TCR sequencing and HLA analysis involved a relatively small number of individuals.

Sequenced material: CD8+ T cells from PBMCs. The sequence was obtained from a human donor with multiple sclerosis. This rearrangement joins TRBV27 to TRBJ2-1; either TRBD1 or TRBD2 may supply D (5 bases each). CDR3 protein: CASSHLWGSYNEQFF. DNA for the CDR3: TGTGCCAGCAGTCATCTCTGGGGGTCCTACAATGAGCAGTTCTTC.